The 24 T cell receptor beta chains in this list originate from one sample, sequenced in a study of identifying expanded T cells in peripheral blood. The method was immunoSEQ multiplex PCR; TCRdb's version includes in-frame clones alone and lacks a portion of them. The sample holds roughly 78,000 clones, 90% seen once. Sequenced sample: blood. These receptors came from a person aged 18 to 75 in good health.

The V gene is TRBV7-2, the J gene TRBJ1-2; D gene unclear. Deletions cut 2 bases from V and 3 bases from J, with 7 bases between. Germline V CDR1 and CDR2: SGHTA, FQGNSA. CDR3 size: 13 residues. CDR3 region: CASSLLGDYGYTF. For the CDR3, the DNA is TGTGCCAGCAGCTTACTCGGAGACTATGGCTACACCTTC. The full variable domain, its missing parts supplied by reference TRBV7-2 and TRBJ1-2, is GAGVSQSPSNKVTEKGKDVELRCDPISGHTALYWYRQSLGQGLEFLIYFQGNSAPDKSGLPSDRFSAERTGGSVSTLTIQRTQQEDSAVYLCASSLLGDYGYTFGSGTRLTVV.

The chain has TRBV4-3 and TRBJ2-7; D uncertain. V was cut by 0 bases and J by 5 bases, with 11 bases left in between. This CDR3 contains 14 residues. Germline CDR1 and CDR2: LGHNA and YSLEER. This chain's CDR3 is CASSQDLGEDEQYF. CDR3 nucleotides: TGCGCCAGCAGCCAAGATCTAGGAGAGGACGAGCAGTACTTC.

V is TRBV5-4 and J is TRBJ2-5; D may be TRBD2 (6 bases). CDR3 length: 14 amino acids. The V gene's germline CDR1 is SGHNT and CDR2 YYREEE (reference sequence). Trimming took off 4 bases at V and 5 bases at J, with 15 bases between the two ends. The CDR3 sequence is CASSQGPGEETQYF. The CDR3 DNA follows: TGTGCCAGCAGCCAAGGACCGGGAGAGGAGACCCAGTACTTC.

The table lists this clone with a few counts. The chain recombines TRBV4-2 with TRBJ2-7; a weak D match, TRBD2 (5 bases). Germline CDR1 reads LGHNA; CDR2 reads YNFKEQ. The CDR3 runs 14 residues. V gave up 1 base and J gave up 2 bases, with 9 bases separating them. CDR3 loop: CASSQGAATYEQYF. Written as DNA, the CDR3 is TGTGCCAGCAGCCAAGGAGCGGCTACCTACGAGCAGTACTTC.

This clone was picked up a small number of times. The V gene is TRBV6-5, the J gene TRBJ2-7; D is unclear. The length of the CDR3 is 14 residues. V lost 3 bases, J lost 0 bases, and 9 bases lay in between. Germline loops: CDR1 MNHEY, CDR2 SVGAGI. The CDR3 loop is CASSYSRSSYEQYF. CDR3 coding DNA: TGTGCCAGCAGTTATTCGAGGAGCTCCTACGAGCAGTACTTC.

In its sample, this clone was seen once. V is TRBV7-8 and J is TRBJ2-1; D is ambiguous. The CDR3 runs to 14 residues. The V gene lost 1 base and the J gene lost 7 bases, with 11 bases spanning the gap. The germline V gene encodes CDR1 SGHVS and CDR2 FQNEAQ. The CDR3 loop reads CASSLEVIGNEQFF. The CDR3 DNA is TGTGCCAGCAGCTTAGAAGTTATTGGTAATGAGCAGTTCTTC.

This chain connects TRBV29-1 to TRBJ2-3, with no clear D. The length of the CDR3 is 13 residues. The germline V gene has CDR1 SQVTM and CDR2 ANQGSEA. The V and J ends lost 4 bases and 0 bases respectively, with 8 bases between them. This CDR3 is CSVVQISTDTQYF. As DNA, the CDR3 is TGCAGCGTTGTACAGATAAGCACAGATACGCAGTATTTT.

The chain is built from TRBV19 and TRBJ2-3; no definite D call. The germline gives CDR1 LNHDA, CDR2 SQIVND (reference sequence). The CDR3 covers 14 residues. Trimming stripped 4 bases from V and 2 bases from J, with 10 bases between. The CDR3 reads CASSTQSFTDTQYF. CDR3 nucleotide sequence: TGTGCCAGTAGTACCCAATCCTTCACAGATACGCAGTATTTT.

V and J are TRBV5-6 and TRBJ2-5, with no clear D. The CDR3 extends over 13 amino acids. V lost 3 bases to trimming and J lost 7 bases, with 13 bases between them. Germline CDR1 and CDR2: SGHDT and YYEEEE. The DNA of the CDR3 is TGTGCCAGCAGCTCCTCTGGCTTGGGGACCCAGTACTTC. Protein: CASSSSGLGTQYF.

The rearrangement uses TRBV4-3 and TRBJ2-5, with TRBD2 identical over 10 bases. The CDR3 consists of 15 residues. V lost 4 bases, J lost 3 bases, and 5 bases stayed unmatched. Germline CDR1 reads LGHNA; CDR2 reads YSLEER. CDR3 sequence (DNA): TGCGCCAGCAGCCCCCGAGCGGGGGGGAAAGAGACCCAGTACTTC. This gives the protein CASSPRAGGKETQYF.

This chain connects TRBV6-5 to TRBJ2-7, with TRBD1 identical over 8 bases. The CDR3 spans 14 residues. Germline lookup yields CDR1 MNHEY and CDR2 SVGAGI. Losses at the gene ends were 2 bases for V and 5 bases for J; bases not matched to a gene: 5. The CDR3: CASSYRTGFNEQYF. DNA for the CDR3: TGTGCCAGCAGTTACCGGACAGGGTTCAACGAGCAGTACTTC.

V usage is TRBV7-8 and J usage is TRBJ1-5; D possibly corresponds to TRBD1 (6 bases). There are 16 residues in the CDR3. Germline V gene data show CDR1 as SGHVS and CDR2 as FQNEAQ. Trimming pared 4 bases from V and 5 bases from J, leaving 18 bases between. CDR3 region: CASSSLRGGGDQPQHF. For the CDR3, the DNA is TGTGCCAGCAGCTCATTAAGGGGGGGTGGCGATCAGCCCCAGCATTTT.

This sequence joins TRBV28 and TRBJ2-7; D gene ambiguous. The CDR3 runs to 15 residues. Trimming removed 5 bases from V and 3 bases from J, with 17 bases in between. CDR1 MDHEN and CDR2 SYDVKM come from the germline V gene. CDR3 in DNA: TGTGCCAGCAGTCCCGTTACGTGGTCTTTCTACGAGCAGTACTTC. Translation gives CASSPVTWSFYEQYF.

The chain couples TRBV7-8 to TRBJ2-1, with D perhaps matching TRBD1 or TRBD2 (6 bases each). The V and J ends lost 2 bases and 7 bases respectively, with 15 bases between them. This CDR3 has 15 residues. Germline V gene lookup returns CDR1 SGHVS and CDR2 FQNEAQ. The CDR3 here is CASSLLRGRGNEQFF. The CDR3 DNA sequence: TGTGCCAGCAGCTTATTACGGGGGCGCGGAAATGAGCAGTTCTTC.

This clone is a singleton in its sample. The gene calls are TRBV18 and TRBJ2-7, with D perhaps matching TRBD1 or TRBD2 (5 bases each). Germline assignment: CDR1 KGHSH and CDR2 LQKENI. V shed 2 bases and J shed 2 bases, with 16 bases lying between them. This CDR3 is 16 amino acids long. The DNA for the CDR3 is TGTGCCAGCTCACCAGCCGGGACCCCGTCTCCCTACGAGCAGTACTTC. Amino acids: CASSPAGTPSPYEQYF.

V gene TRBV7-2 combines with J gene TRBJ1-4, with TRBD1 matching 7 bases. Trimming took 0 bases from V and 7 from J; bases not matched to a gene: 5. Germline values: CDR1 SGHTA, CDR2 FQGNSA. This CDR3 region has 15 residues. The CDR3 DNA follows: TGTGCCAGCAGCTTAGCCCCTGGGACAGTTGAAAAACTGTTTTTT. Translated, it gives CASSLAPGTVEKLFF. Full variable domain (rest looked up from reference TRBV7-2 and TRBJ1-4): GAGVSQSPSNKVTEKGKDVELRCDPISGHTALYWYRQSLGQGLEFLIYFQGNSAPDKSGLPSDRFSAERTGGSVSTLTIQRTQQEDSAVYLCASSLAPGTVEKLFFGSGTQLSVL.

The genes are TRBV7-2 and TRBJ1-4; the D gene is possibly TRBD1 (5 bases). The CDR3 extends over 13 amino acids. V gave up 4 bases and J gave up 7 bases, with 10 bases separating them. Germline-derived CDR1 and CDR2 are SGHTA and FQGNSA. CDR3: CASSWGRGEKLFF. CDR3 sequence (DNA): TGTGCCAGCAGCTGGGGACGGGGTGAAAAACTGTTTTTT.

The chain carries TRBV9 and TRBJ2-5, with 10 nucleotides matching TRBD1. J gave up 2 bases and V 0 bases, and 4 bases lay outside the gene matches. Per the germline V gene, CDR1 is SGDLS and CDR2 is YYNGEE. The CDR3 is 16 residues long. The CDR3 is CASSVEGQGGQETQYF. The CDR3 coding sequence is TGTGCCAGCAGCGTAGAAGGACAGGGGGGACAAGAGACCCAGTACTTC.

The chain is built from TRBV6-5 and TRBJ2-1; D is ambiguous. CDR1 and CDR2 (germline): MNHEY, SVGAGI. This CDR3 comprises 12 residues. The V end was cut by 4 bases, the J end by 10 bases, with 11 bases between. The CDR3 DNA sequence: TGTGCCAGCAGTTCCATGGGCTGGGAGCAGTTCTTC. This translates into CASSSMGWEQFF.

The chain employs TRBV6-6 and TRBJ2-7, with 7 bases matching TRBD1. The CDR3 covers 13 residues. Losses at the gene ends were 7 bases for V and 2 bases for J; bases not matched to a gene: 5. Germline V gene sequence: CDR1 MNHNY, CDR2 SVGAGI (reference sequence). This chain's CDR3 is CASNLQGTYEQYF. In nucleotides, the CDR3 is TGTGCCAGCAACTTACAGGGGACCTACGAGCAGTACTTC.

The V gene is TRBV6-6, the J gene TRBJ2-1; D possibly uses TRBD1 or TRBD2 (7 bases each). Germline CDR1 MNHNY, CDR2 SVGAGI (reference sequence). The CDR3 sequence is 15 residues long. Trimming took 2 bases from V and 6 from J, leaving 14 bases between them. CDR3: CASSYGGGQSNEQFF. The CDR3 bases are TGTGCCAGCAGTTACGGGGGGGGACAGTCCAATGAGCAGTTCTTC.

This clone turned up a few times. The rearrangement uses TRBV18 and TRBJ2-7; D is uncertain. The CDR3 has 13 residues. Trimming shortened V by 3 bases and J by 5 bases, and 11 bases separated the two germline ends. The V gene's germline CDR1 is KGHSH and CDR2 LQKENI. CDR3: CASSPIVRDEQYF. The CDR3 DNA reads TGTGCCAGCTCACCGATAGTACGGGACGAGCAGTACTTC.

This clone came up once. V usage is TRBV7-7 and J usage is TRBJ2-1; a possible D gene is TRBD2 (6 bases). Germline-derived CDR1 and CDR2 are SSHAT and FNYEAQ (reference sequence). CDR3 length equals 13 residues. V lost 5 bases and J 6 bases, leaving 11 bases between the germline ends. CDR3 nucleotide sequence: TGTGCCAGCAGCCCCCAGGGAGGCAATGAGCAGTTCTTC. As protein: CASSPQGGNEQFF.

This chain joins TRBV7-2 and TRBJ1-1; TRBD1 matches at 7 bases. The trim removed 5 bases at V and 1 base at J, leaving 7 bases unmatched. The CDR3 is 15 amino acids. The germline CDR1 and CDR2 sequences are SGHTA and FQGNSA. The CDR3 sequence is CASSPARQGNTEAFF. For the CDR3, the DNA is TGTGCCAGCAGCCCAGCCCGACAGGGGAACACTGAAGCTTTCTTT.